A single sample gave rise to the 9 T cell receptor beta chains below, sequenced in a study of CD8 T cells in ankylosing spondylitis. Study results and caveats: Characteristic of ankylosing spondylitis blood, it appeared, was a TCR beta motif comprising roughly 8 highly homologous variants.

MiXCR was run by TCRdb on the 5' RACE reads, yielding one entry per CDR3 protein. The data show about 800,000 distinct CDR3 sequences, approximately 10% seen once. These TCRs' antigens remain unknown. The sequencing input was blood, either unsorted or a sorted T cell fraction (not recorded which). The source is a male donor with ankylosing spondylitis.

There are a few counts of this clonotype. This chain connects TRBV5-5 to TRBJ2-1; 9 bases match TRBD2. The CDR3 covers 16 residues. V lost 0 bases to trimming and J lost 9 bases; unmatched junction nucleotides: 10. CDR1 is SGHKS, CDR2 YYEKEE, per germline (reference sequence). The CDR3, as DNA: TGTGCCAGCAGCTTGGCAGCGGGAGGAACGAGAGGTGAGCAGTTCTTC. Its translation is CASSLAAGGTRGEQFF.

The sample holds a few counts of this clonotype. The chain couples TRBV12-3 or TRBV12-4 to TRBJ1-2, with 8 bases fitting TRBD1. The CDR3 consists of 13 residues. Unmatched junction bases numbered 4, after V lost 6 bases and J lost 4 bases. CDR3 nucleotide sequence: TGTGCCAGCAGCACAGGGGGGATCTATGGCTACACCTTC. This translates into CASSTGGIYGYTF.

This clonotype was found many times. CDR3 sequence: CASSLRGGTGELFF. In DNA, the CDR3 is TGTGCCAGCAGTCTAAGGGGGGGCACCGGGGAGCTGTTTTTT. The V call is TRBV7-2, the J call TRBJ2-2; D possibly corresponds to TRBD2 (7 bases). This CDR3 spans 14 amino acids. Trimming took off 6 bases at V and 4 bases at J, with 12 bases between the two ends. Germline lookup yields CDR1 SGHTA and CDR2 FQGNSA.

This chain connects TRBV6-2 or TRBV6-3 to TRBJ2-1; D unresolved. This CDR3 is 13 amino acids long. V shed 4 bases and J shed 4 bases, with 8 bases lying between them. The germline V gene encodes CDR1 MNHEY and CDR2 SVGEGT. The CDR3 bases are TGTGCCAGCAGTTCACGGTTTTACAATGAGCAGTTCTTC. Translating it yields CASSSRFYNEQFF.

This clonotype was seen a few times. The J gene is TRBJ2-7, the V gene TRBV7-8; D unclear. The V gene's germline CDR1 is SGHVS and CDR2 FQNEAQ. V lost 5 bases, J lost 0 bases, and 14 bases lay in between. The CDR3 is 15 amino acids. The CDR3 is CASSILGWVSYEQYF. The CDR3 bases are TGTGCCAGCAGCATCCTTGGGTGGGTCTCCTACGAGCAGTACTTC.

The chain links TRBV4-2 to TRBJ2-7, with 8 bases matching TRBD2. Germline CDR1 and CDR2: LGHNA and YNFKEQ. This CDR3 is 15 amino acids long. Germline trimming cut 1 base from V and 3 bases from J; bases unmatched to any gene: 5. The CDR3 loop is CASSQAPGLGYEQYF. The CDR3 DNA is TGTGCCAGCAGCCAAGCCCCGGGACTAGGCTACGAGCAGTACTTC.

This clonotype was observed a few times. As DNA, the CDR3 is TGTGCCAGCAGTTACTCGGGTTCCAGTCCCCAAGAGACCCAGTACTTC. This translates into CASSYSGSSPQETQYF. The chain combines TRBV6-2 or TRBV6-3 with TRBJ2-5, with D hard to call. Trimming cost V 0 bases and J 1 base, with 12 bases left between them. CDR3 size: 16 residues. Per germline, CDR1 MNHEY and CDR2 SVGEGT.

This clonotype has more than one count but fewer than ten. The chain couples TRBV7-8 to TRBJ2-7; 11 bases fit TRBD2. After removal of 3 bases from V and 3 bases from J, the junction contained 16 bases not matched to a gene. Germline V gene sequence: CDR1 SGHVS, CDR2 FQNEAQ. The CDR3 totals 19 residues. CDR3 in amino acids: CASSFLPNLSGGAYYEQYF. CDR3 coding DNA: TGTGCCAGCAGCTTCTTACCCAATCTTAGCGGGGGGGCTTACTACGAGCAGTACTTC. Based on the CDR3 plus reference TRBV7-8 and TRBJ2-7, the full variable domain is GAGVSQSPRYKVAKRGQDVALRCDPISGHVSLFWYQQALGQGPEFLTYFQNEAQLDKSGLPSDRFFAERPEGSVSTLKIQRTQQEDSAVYLCASSFLPNLSGGAYYEQYFGPGTRLTVT.

V and J are TRBV28 and TRBJ2-6, with D perhaps TRBD1 (5 bases). In germline, CDR1 is MDHEN, CDR2 SYDVKM. The V gene lost 6 bases and the J gene lost 0 bases, with 9 bases spanning the gap. The CDR3 extends over 15 amino acids. The CDR3 nucleotides are TGTGCCAGCAGGGCAGGGTTCTCTGGGGCCAACGTCCTGACTTTC. Protein sequence: CASRAGFSGANVLTF.